This TCR beta chain derives from a study of CD8 T cells in Susac syndrome. CDR1 is PRHDT, CDR2 FYEKMQ, per germline (reference sequence). There are 13 residues in the CDR3. V trimming: 7 bases; J trimming: 4 bases; junction bases outside the gene matches: 2. In regard to this clonotype: What it binds is not known.

Through negative isolation, CD4+ and CD8+ T cells were obtained, while TEMRA cells were enriched using FACS. Random hexamers primed reverse transcription of roughly 0.45 to 1 ug RNA. The CDR3 of TCR beta was amplified by immunoSEQ multiplex PCR across 54 Vbeta and 13 Jbeta. Via MiXCR, TCRdb re-called the immunoSEQ multiplex PCR reads, giving one row per CDR3 protein. This table holds more than 150,000 distinct CDR3 sequences, nearly 97% found once. Study-wide findings and caveats: The TCR sequencing and HLA analysis in the study involved a relatively small number of individuals, as the study acknowledged.

Sequenced input: CD8+ T cells from PBMCs. The receptor was isolated from a human donor with multiple sclerosis. This chain links TRBV13 with TRBJ2-2, with TRBD1 matching 8 bases. CDR3 nucleotides: TGTGCCAGCATGACAGGGGTCACCGGGGAGCTGTTTTTT. The encoded protein is CASMTGVTGELFF.